This TCR beta chain was sequenced for a study of CD8+ T cells in alopecia areata. Study observations and caveats: With patients, TCR sharing proved less clear than in mice, a difference possibly related to HLA.

Extracted RNA was reverse transcribed, and the resulting cDNA served as sequencing template. Assay: immunoSEQ multiplex PCR; the TCRdb copy retains only in-frame clones and omits some. The data show 140,000 to 150,000 clones, 85% to 90% seen once. Note on this clone: Its antigen is as yet unknown.

The receptor was derived from a human donor with alopecia areata. The sequenced sample was CD8+ T cells sorted from blood, obtained at week 0.

CDR3 in DNA: TGCGCCAGCAGCTCTGGAGGTCTAGAAACCAATGAGCAGTTCTTC. Residues: CASSSGGLETNEQFF. V usage is TRBV4-1 and J usage is TRBJ2-1, with TRBD2 as a possible D gene (5 bases). Trimming cost V 5 bases and J 6 bases, with 17 bases left between them. The CDR3 contains 15 residues. In germline, CDR1 is MGHRA, CDR2 YSYEKL.